Below, 26 T cell receptor beta chains from the same sample are listed, as sequenced in a study of blood T cell repertoires in COVID-19. Sequenced by immunoSEQ multiplex PCR; TCRdb stores in-frame clones only, minus some. This table has 95,000 to 150,000 clones, 82% appearing once. The specimen was peripheral blood. The receptors come from a woman in her 70s with acute or convalescent COVID-19.

The table lists this clone with a count of one. This chain uses TRBV21-1 with TRBJ1-2; TRBD1 reflects the table's D call only, with no check against the DNA. TRBV21-1 corresponds to a pseudogene. The CDR3 totals 15 residues. The CDR3, as DNA: TGTGCCAGCAGCAAAGTCATGGACAGGGCCTATGGCTACACCTTC. Protein: CASSKVMDRAYGYTF.

CDR3 DNA sequence: TGTGCCAGCAGTATCATCCCAGGGTCTGGAAACACCATATATTTT. This gives the protein CASSIIPGSGNTIYF. The rearrangement joins TRBV6-5 to TRBJ1-3, with a tentative D call TRBD1 (5 bases). Germline V CDR1 and CDR2: MNHEY, SVGAGI. V shed 5 bases and J shed 1 base, with 12 bases lying between them. The CDR3 is made up of 15 amino acids.

V is TRBV20-1 and J is TRBJ1-4, with TRBD1 matching 9 bases. Unmatched junction bases numbered 10, after V lost 3 bases and J lost 8 bases. Germline V gene sequence: CDR1 DFQATT, CDR2 SNEGSKA (reference sequence). This CDR3 region has 15 residues. CDR3 protein: CSASDLGQGLEKLFF. The CDR3, as DNA: TGCAGTGCTAGTGATTTGGGACAGGGATTGGAAAAACTGTTTTTT.

The sample holds a few counts of this clone. The chain has TRBV7-9 and TRBJ1-2; a possible D gene is TRBD1 (5 bases). V lost 6 bases and J 7 bases, leaving 24 bases between the germline ends. Germline lookup yields CDR1 SEHNR and CDR2 FQNEAQ (reference sequence). The CDR3 runs 16 residues. The CDR3 protein is CASSYTGEPTSLGYTF. CDR3 nucleotide sequence: TGTGCCAGCAGTTATACAGGAGAACCCACATCCCTTGGCTACACCTTC. Filled out from reference TRBV7-9 and TRBJ1-2, the complete variable domain reads DTGVSQNPRHKITKRGQNVTFRCDPISEHNRLYWYRQTLGQGPEFLTYFQNEAQLEKSRLLSDRFSAERPKGSFSTLEIQRTEQGDSAMYLCASSYTGEPTSLGYTFGSGTRLTVV.

The chain joins TRBV20-1 to TRBJ1-1; TRBD1 agrees at 7 bases. The ends lost 1 base at V and 8 bases at J; junction bases unmatched: 1. The CDR3 is 11 amino acids. Germline values: CDR1 DFQATT, CDR2 SNEGSKA (reference sequence). CDR3 sequence (DNA): TGCAGTGCTAGAGTGGGACAGGAAGCTTTCTTT. Protein: CSARVGQEAFF.

This clone was seen just once. The CDR3 spells CASSPTFDQPQHF. The CDR3 nucleotides are TGTGCCAGCTCACCCACATTTGATCAGCCCCAGCATTTT. J is TRBJ1-5 and V is TRBV18; D gene unclear. The CDR3 spans 13 residues. Deletions cut 3 bases from V and 5 bases from J, with 8 bases between. Germline values: CDR1 KGHSH, CDR2 LQKENI.

The rearrangement joins TRBV5-6 to TRBJ2-7, with D perhaps TRBD1 (6 bases). Trimming left V 4 bases short and J 0 bases short, with 14 bases between. Germline CDR1 SGHDT, CDR2 YYEEEE. CDR3 length equals 15 residues. The DNA for the CDR3 is TGTGCCAGCAGCCCCGACAGGTCCCGCTCCTACGAGCAGTACGTC. Amino acid sequence: CASSPDRSRSYEQYV.

The chain recombines TRBV6-4 with TRBJ2-4, with 7 bases identical to TRBD2. The CDR3 length is 13 residues. Germline CDR1 reads MRHNA; CDR2 reads SNTAGT. The junction had 8 bases not matched to a gene; V was cut back by 6 bases and J by 9 bases. CDR3 bases: TGTGCCAGCAGCGAAGGACTAGGTGGCATTCAGTACTTC. Amino acid sequence: CASSEGLGGIQYF.

The chain carries TRBV4-1 and TRBJ1-3; 8 bases map to TRBD1. The ends lost 3 bases at V and 3 bases at J; junction bases unmatched: 7. The germline V gene encodes CDR1 MGHRA and CDR2 YSYEKL. This CDR3 is built from 16 residues. CDR3 DNA: TGCGCCAGCAGCCATCAAACAGGGGGATATGGAAACACCATATATTTT. This codes for CASSHQTGGYGNTIYF.

In this sample, this clone turned up many times. The gene calls are TRBV11-3 and TRBJ2-1, with 9 bases fitting TRBD2. The CDR3 consists of 14 residues. V lost 5 bases to trimming and J lost 8 bases; unmatched junction nucleotides: 7. Germline V gene sequence: CDR1 SGHNT, CDR2 YENEEA. The CDR3 coding sequence is TGTGCCAGCAGCCCGCGGGGGGGCCAAGATGAGCAGTTCTTC. Translated, it gives CASSPRGGQDEQFF.

This rearrangement joins TRBV7-6 to TRBJ2-2, with TRBD2 matching 10 bases. The junction had 8 bases not matched to a gene; V was cut back by 1 base and J by 3 bases. This CDR3 has 18 amino acids. CDR1 and CDR2 (germline): SGHVS, FNYEAQ. Here the CDR3 reads CASSLVLAGGTDTGELFF. CDR3 coding DNA: TGTGCCAGCAGCTTAGTTTTAGCGGGGGGTACTGACACCGGGGAGCTGTTTTTT.

The V call is TRBV20-1, the J call TRBJ2-2; 7 nucleotides match TRBD2. Trimming at V came to 3 bases and at J to 2 bases, leaving 6 bases not matched to a gene. Germline assignment: CDR1 DFQATT and CDR2 SNEGSKA (reference sequence). The CDR3 runs to 15 residues. DNA of the CDR3: TGCAGTGCTAGTAGGCTAGCGGCAAACACCGGGGAGCTGTTTTTT. Encoded protein: CSASRLAANTGELFF.

This clone was observed once. The chain carries TRBV7-6 and TRBJ1-2; D perhaps matches TRBD1 (6 bases). Trimming removed 2 bases from V and 0 bases from J, with 10 bases in between. Germline V lookup: CDR1 SGHVS, CDR2 FNYEAQ. This CDR3 is 15 amino acids long. DNA of the CDR3: TGTGCCAGCAGCTTAAGCCCAGGGGCTAACTATGGCTACACCTTC. Translating gives CASSLSPGANYGYTF.

The chain uses TRBV12-3 or TRBV12-4 and TRBJ1-1; possibly TRBD1 for D (5 bases). CDR3 length equals 13 residues. Trimming took 5 bases from V and 11 from J, leaving 18 bases between them. CDR3 bases: TGTGCCAGCAGTCCCGGGGGGGGAGAATTGGCTTTCTTT. As protein: CASSPGGGELAFF.

This clone was counted once. The CDR3 here is CASSIGLRATRSTEAFF. The CDR3 DNA reads as TGTGCCAGTAGTATAGGACTAAGAGCCACCCGAAGCACTGAAGCTTTCTTT. This rearrangement joins TRBV19 to TRBJ1-1, with unresolved D. Germline V gene data show CDR1 as LNHDA and CDR2 as SQIVND (reference sequence). V was pared by 1 base and J by 4 bases, with 19 bases between. The length of the CDR3 is 17 residues.

The chain couples TRBV6-2 or TRBV6-3 to TRBJ2-1; 9 nucleotides align to TRBD1. With 2 bases clipped from V and 4 bases from J, the junction kept 12 bases outside the gene matches. Looked up from germline, CDR1 is MNHEY and CDR2 is SVGEGT. This CDR3 has 18 amino acids. The CDR3 coding sequence is TGTGCCAGCAGTTACAATCGGGACAGGGACCCGTTGTACAATGAGCAGTTCTTC. Amino acids: CASSYNRDRDPLYNEQFF.

V usage is TRBV4-1 and J usage is TRBJ1-5, with a tentative D call TRBD1 (6 bases). CDR1 MGHRA and CDR2 YSYEKL come from the germline V gene. The V end lost 4 bases, the J end lost 4 bases, and 14 bases lay between the germline ends. There are 15 residues in the CDR3. The chain's CDR3 is CASSPQGTLNQPQHF. The CDR3 nucleotides are TGCGCCAGCAGCCCGCAGGGGACCCTAAATCAGCCCCAGCATTTT.

The chain employs TRBV4-1 and TRBJ2-2; 7 nucleotides agree with TRBD2. This CDR3 has 16 residues. Unmatched junction bases numbered 12, after V lost 5 bases and J lost 6 bases. In germline, CDR1 is MGHRA, CDR2 YSYEKL. The CDR3 reads CASSIGGSGKAGELFF. CDR3 sequence (DNA): TGCGCCAGCAGCATCGGCGGGAGCGGTAAGGCCGGGGAGCTGTTTTTT.

The V gene is TRBV30, the J gene TRBJ2-3; 8 positions agree with TRBD2. Per germline, CDR1 GTSNPN and CDR2 SVGIG (reference sequence). The CDR3 length is 13 residues. V shed 5 bases and J 5 bases; nucleotides not matched to a gene: 6. CDR3 coding DNA: TGTGCCTGGGAGCGGGGGCTCAGAGATACGCAGTATTTT. Translation gives CAWERGLRDTQYF.

The rearrangement links TRBV3-1 (or the pseudogene TRBV3-2) to TRBJ2-1; D not certain. The germline V gene encodes CDR1 LGHDT and CDR2 YNNKEL (reference sequence). This CDR3 has 16 residues. V was trimmed by 4 bases and J by 7 bases, leaving 20 bases between them. The CDR3 sequence: CASSPYEALGGNEQFF. As DNA, the CDR3 is TGTGCCAGCAGCCCATACGAGGCCCTAGGTGGGAATGAGCAGTTCTTC.

This chain joins TRBV29-1 and TRBJ1-6; D might be TRBD1 (6 bases). V lost 8 bases and J lost 3, with 11 bases in between. The germline CDR1 and CDR2 sequences are SQVTM and ANQGSEA. The CDR3 is 13 amino acids. In nucleotides, the CDR3 is TGCAGCATTAAGACAGGCTATAATTCACCCCTCCACTTT. As protein: CSIKTGYNSPLHF. The full variable domain, with the rest looked up from reference TRBV29-1 and TRBJ1-6, is SAVISQKPSRDICQRGTSLTIQCQVDSQVTMMFWYRQQPGQSLTLIATANQGSEATYESGFVIDKFPISRPNLTFSTLTVSNMSPEDSSIYLCSIKTGYNSPLHFGNGTRLTVT.

This sequence joins TRBV11-3 and TRBJ1-2; 9 bases line up with TRBD1. The V gene end was trimmed by 1 base and the J gene end by 13 bases; junction bases not matched to a gene: 4. The CDR3 runs 12 residues. CDR1 and CDR2 (germline): SGHNT, YENEEA. CDR3 protein: CASSLGDRACTF. The CDR3 coding sequence is TGTGCCAGCAGCTTAGGGGACAGGGCCTGCACCTTC. Drawing the rest from reference TRBV11-3 and TRBJ1-2, the complete variable domain is EAGVVQSPRYKIIEKKQPVAFWCNPISGHNTLYWYLQNLGQGPELLIRYENEEAVDDSQLPKDRFSAERLKGVDSTLKIQPAELGDSAVYLCASSLGDRACTFGSGTRLTVV.

This sequence joins TRBV4-3 and TRBJ1-1, with D hard to call. The CDR3 totals 13 residues. Germline loops: CDR1 LGHNA, CDR2 YSLEER. V was cut by 5 bases and J by 0 bases, with 7 bases left in between. CDR3 nucleotides: TGCGCCAGCAGCATCACGGTGAACACTGAAGCTTTCTTT. Translating it yields CASSITVNTEAFF.

The sample holds a few counts of this clone. The genes are TRBV14 and TRBJ1-6; 11 bases line up with TRBD1. The J segment lost 8 bases and the V segment lost 5 bases, leaving 5 bases of the junction unmatched. The CDR3 covers 15 residues. The germline V gene has CDR1 SGHDN and CDR2 FVKESK. The CDR3 loop reads CASSAGTGGYSPLHF. CDR3 nucleotides: TGTGCCAGCAGCGCCGGGACAGGGGGTTATTCACCCCTCCACTTT.

The gene calls are TRBV9 and TRBJ2-1; maybe TRBD2 (5 bases). The ends were cut back, 0 bases at V and 4 bases at J, with 11 bases in the middle. Germline loops: CDR1 SGDLS, CDR2 YYNGEE. The CDR3 has 15 amino acids. The CDR3 loop reads CASSVGQEVYNEQFF. The CDR3 nucleotides read TGTGCCAGCAGCGTAGGTCAGGAGGTGTACAATGAGCAGTTCTTC.

This chain joins TRBV5-5 and TRBJ2-3; 12 positions agree with TRBD2. The CDR3 runs 17 residues. V shed 4 bases and J 6 bases; nucleotides not matched to a gene: 12. CDR1 and CDR2 (germline): SGHKS, YYEKEE (reference sequence). This CDR3 is CASSPTGTSGQWDTQYF. Here the CDR3 DNA reads TGTGCCAGCAGCCCAACCGGGACTAGCGGGCAATGGGATACGCAGTATTTT. The complete variable domain, with remaining parts taken from reference TRBV5-5 and TRBJ2-3, reads DAGVTQSPTHLIKTRGQQVTLRCSPISGHKSVSWYQQVLGQGPQFIFQYYEKEERGRGNFPDRFSARQFPNYSSELNVNALLLGDSALYLCASSPTGTSGQWDTQYFGPGTRLTVL.